Given below is one T cell receptor (beta chain) in context. Trimming left V 7 bases short and J 5 bases short, with 12 bases between. The CDR3 spans 13 residues. Germline V gene lookup returns CDR1 SNHLY and CDR2 FYNNEI. Only in-frame clones appear in the TCRdb table, and some are missing; sequencing was by immunoSEQ multiplex PCR. The data hold roughly 95,000 clones, with around 87% observed a single time. The sample belongs to a study of T cell responses to AZD1222 COVID-19 vaccine. Study background: Second-dose intervals of approximately 4 or approximately 12 weeks were pooled.

This chain uses TRBV2 with TRBJ2-1; D may be TRBD1 or TRBD2 (6 bases each). The sequence derives from an adult in good health. The sequencing used peripheral blood, collected on day 0 of AZD1222 vaccination. Here the CDR3 DNA reads TGTGCCAGCAAGAGGGGGGCCAACAATGAGCAGTTCTTC. It yields the protein CASKRGANNEQFF. The full variable domain, completed using reference TRBV2 and TRBJ2-1, is EPEVTQTPSHQVTQMGQEVILRCVPISNHLYFYWYRQILGQKVEFLVSFYNNEISEKSEIFDDQFSVERPDGSNFTLKIRSTKLEDSAMYFCASKRGANNEQFFGPGTRLTVL.